A single sample is the source of the 26 T cell receptor beta chains below, sequenced in a study of PD-1 blockade in mismatch repair-deficient tumors. The protocol was immunoSEQ multiplex PCR, while the TCRdb copy is restricted to in-frame clones and leaves out a portion. Among about 39,000 clones listed, over 70% were seen once. The sample consisted of PBMCs, taken about 40 weeks after starting pembrolizumab. These receptors all come from an adult with mismatch repair-deficient cancer.

The chain carries TRBV6-5 and TRBJ2-5; D not certain. The CDR3 runs 12 residues. Germline values: CDR1 MNHEY, CDR2 SVGAGI. The V end was cut by 2 bases, the J end by 3 bases, with 4 bases between. The CDR3 coding sequence is TGTGCCAGCAGTTACCCCGAAGAGACCCAGTACTTC. Its translation is CASSYPEETQYF.

The CDR3 sequence: CASSSRQGRRDTQYF. The CDR3 DNA is TGTGCCAGCAGCTCCCGACAGGGACGGCGGGATACGCAGTATTTT. The genes are TRBV7-3 and TRBJ2-3, with 7 positions matching TRBD1. CDR3 length: 15 amino acids. The V gene's germline CDR1 is SGHTA and CDR2 FQGTGA. With 4 bases clipped from V and 6 bases from J, the junction kept 10 bases outside the gene matches.

The chain is built from TRBV14 and TRBJ2-1; 9 bases match TRBD2. This CDR3 comprises 16 residues. From germline, CDR1 is SGHDN and CDR2 FVKESK. After removal of 1 base from V and 8 bases from J, the junction contained 9 bases not matched to a gene. The CDR3 DNA reads TGTGCCAGCAGCCAAGGTGGACTAGCGATCAACCATGAGCAGTTCTTC. Translated: CASSQGGLAINHEQFF. Full variable domain (remainder filled in from reference TRBV14 and TRBJ2-1): EAGVTQFPSHSVIEKGQTVTLRCDPISGHDNLYWYRRVMGKEIKFLLHFVKESKQDESGMPNNRFLAERTGGTYSTLKVQPAELEDSGVYFCASSQGGLAINHEQFFGPGTRLTVL.

The chain employs TRBV5-4 and TRBJ2-4; maybe TRBD1 (7 bases). The CDR3 is made up of 15 amino acids. Looked up from germline, CDR1 is SGHNT and CDR2 is YYREEE (reference sequence). V lost 4 bases, J lost 4 bases, and 15 bases lay in between. CDR3 protein: CASSPGDRVKNIQYF. The CDR3 bases are TGTGCCAGCAGCCCGGGAGACAGGGTAAAAAACATTCAGTACTTC.

The chain is built from TRBV5-1 and TRBJ1-2, with D unclear. The V gene's germline CDR1 is SGHRS and CDR2 YFSETQ. The CDR3 totals 14 residues. Deletions cut 0 bases from V and 2 bases from J, with 8 bases between. The CDR3 DNA reads TGCGCCAGCAGCTTGGCGGGAGGCAACTATGGCTACACCTTC. Protein sequence: CASSLAGGNYGYTF.

For the CDR3, the DNA is TGTGCCAGCAGCCCAGCGGGGGTGGAGGCTGGCACAGATACGCAGTATTTT. The encoded protein is CASSPAGVEAGTDTQYF. This sequence joins TRBV9 and TRBJ2-3; 8 bases agree with TRBD2. CDR3 size: 17 residues. J gave up 1 base and V 4 bases, and 11 bases lay outside the gene matches. Germline V gene data show CDR1 as SGDLS and CDR2 as YYNGEE.

The V call is TRBV28, the J call TRBJ2-7, with 10 bases lining up with TRBD2. This CDR3 contains 18 residues. V trimming: 3 bases; J trimming: 0 bases; junction bases outside the gene matches: 11. Germline V gene lookup returns CDR1 MDHEN and CDR2 SYDVKM. The CDR3 is CASSLLLAGAASSYEQYF. The CDR3 region has the DNA TGTGCCAGCAGTTTGCTCCTAGCGGGAGCCGCGAGCTCCTACGAGCAGTACTTC.

The rearrangement uses TRBV9 and TRBJ2-1; perhaps TRBD1 as D (5 bases). CDR1 and CDR2 (germline): SGDLS, YYNGEE. Deletions cut 1 base from V and 1 base from J, with 12 bases between. The CDR3 is 16 amino acids. The CDR3: CASSVTSGISYNEQFF. The CDR3 coding sequence is TGTGCCAGCAGCGTAACCTCAGGGATATCCTACAATGAGCAGTTCTTC.

By sample share, this clone is medium-sized. The chain recombines TRBV5-1 with TRBJ2-7, with 9 bases identical to TRBD2. Germline lookup yields CDR1 SGHRS and CDR2 YFSETQ. V shed 6 bases, J shed 2 bases, and the junction held 6 bases outside the gene matches. This CDR3 is built from 14 residues. The CDR3 DNA sequence: TGCGCCAGCAATGGCGGGGGGGGAACCTACGAGCAGTACTTC. It yields the protein CASNGGGGTYEQYF.

This clone was detected only a few times. The gene calls are TRBV6-1 and TRBJ2-7; D may be TRBD2 (5 bases). This CDR3 has 15 amino acids. The V gene's germline CDR1 is MNHNS and CDR2 SASEGT. Trimming removed 0 bases at V and 0 bases at J, with 9 bases between. The CDR3 loop is CASSEASGSSYEQYF. In DNA, the CDR3 is TGTGCCAGCAGTGAAGCCTCGGGAAGCTCCTACGAGCAGTACTTC.

The V gene is TRBV9, the J gene TRBJ1-1; possible D gene TRBD1, 6 bases. Germline V lookup: CDR1 SGDLS, CDR2 YYNGEE. V lost 0 bases and J lost 1, with 10 bases in between. The CDR3 totals 15 residues. CDR3 residues: CASSVVSQGNTEAFF. CDR3 sequence (DNA): TGTGCCAGCAGCGTAGTATCACAGGGGAACACTGAAGCTTTCTTT. The entire variable domain, with the rest obtained from reference TRBV9 and TRBJ1-1, is as follows: DSGVTQTPKHLITATGQRVTLRCSPRSGDLSVYWYQQSLDQGLQFLIQYYNGEERAKGNILERFSAQQFPDLHSELNLSSLELGDSALYFCASSVVSQGNTEAFFGQGTRLTVV.

CDR3 protein: CASSTGLAGGGDTQYF. CDR3 nucleotide sequence: TGTGCCAGCAGCACGGGACTAGCGGGAGGGGGCGATACGCAGTATTTT. The J gene is TRBJ2-3, the V gene TRBV11-3, with TRBD2 matching 16 bases. V lost 5 bases to trimming and J lost 6 bases; unmatched junction nucleotides: 5. This CDR3 contains 16 residues. The germline V gene encodes CDR1 SGHNT and CDR2 YENEEA.

The chain uses TRBV7-3 and TRBJ2-2; 8 bases are a match to TRBD1. This CDR3 is built from 17 residues. The V gene end was trimmed by 5 bases and the J gene end by 6 bases; junction bases not matched to a gene: 14. Germline assignment: CDR1 SGHTA and CDR2 FQGTGA. Here the CDR3 reads CASSPMGLGQGPGELFF. CDR3 nucleotides: TGTGCCAGCAGCCCCATGGGGCTTGGACAGGGACCCGGGGAGCTGTTTTTT.

The gene calls are TRBV5-1 and TRBJ2-1; 10 positions match TRBD2. The CDR3 is 15 amino acids. Losses at the gene ends were 0 bases for V and 9 bases for J; bases not matched to a gene: 6. The germline gives CDR1 SGHRS, CDR2 YFSETQ. The CDR3 sequence: CASSLVLAGVPEQFF. DNA for the CDR3: TGCGCCAGCAGCTTGGTCCTAGCGGGAGTCCCTGAGCAGTTCTTC.

The rearrangement links TRBV6-1 to TRBJ1-2; D gene uncertain. V lost 1 base to trimming and J lost 7 bases, with 7 bases between them. CDR3 size: 12 residues. Germline CDR1 is MNHNS and CDR2 is SASEGT. The DNA for the CDR3 is TGTGCCAGCAGTGAAGTCGGCGGTGGCTACACCTTC. It translates to CASSEVGGGYTF.

The rearrangement links TRBV30 to TRBJ1-5; D perhaps matches TRBD1 (5 bases). Trimming stripped 2 bases from V and 3 bases from J, with 11 bases between. Per the germline V gene, CDR1 is GTSNPN and CDR2 is SVGIG (reference sequence). The CDR3 sequence is 14 residues long. CDR3: CAWSRQIYNQPQHF. CDR3 coding DNA: TGTGCCTGGAGTCGACAGATCTACAATCAGCCCCAGCATTTT.

The chain combines TRBV12-5 with TRBJ1-1, with unresolved D. CDR3 length: 12 residues. CDR1 LGHNT and CDR2 FRNRAP come from the germline V gene. V was cut by 7 bases and J by 3 bases, with 9 bases left in between. The CDR3 loop is CASAPGDTEAFF. CDR3 bases: TGTGCTAGTGCCCCAGGCGACACTGAAGCTTTCTTT.

The chain carries TRBV29-1 and TRBJ2-3, with D uncertain. This CDR3 has 12 residues. Looked up from germline, CDR1 is SQVTM and CDR2 is ANQGSEA. V was clipped by 3 bases and J by 2 bases, with 6 bases between them. The CDR3 here is CSVDSHTDTQYF. The CDR3 coding sequence is TGCAGCGTTGATAGTCACACAGATACGCAGTATTTT.

This chain connects TRBV5-5 to TRBJ1-1; no clear D gene. Trimming stripped 0 bases from V and 1 base from J, with 7 bases between. Germline V gives CDR1 SGHKS, CDR2 YYEKEE (reference sequence). This CDR3 has 14 residues. The CDR3 DNA follows: TGTGCCAGCAGCTTGGAACAGCAGAACACTGAAGCTTTCTTT. Protein: CASSLEQQNTEAFF.

The chain employs TRBV10-2 and TRBJ2-1; 12 bases line up with TRBD2. Germline V gene data show CDR1 as WSHSY and CDR2 as SAAADI. Trimming removed 6 bases from V and 6 bases from J; junction bases left unmatched: 3. This CDR3 is built from 14 residues. The CDR3 sequence: CASSPSGRANEQFF. DNA for the CDR3: TGCGCCAGCAGCCCTAGCGGGAGGGCCAATGAGCAGTTCTTC.

The chain couples TRBV29-1 to TRBJ1-3, with no clear D. This CDR3 is 15 amino acids long. The V gene's germline CDR1 is SQVTM and CDR2 ANQGSEA. Trimming stripped 0 bases from V and 0 bases from J, with 9 bases between. Here the CDR3 reads CSVEDRRDSGNTIYF. In DNA form, the CDR3 reads TGCAGCGTTGAAGACCGGAGGGACTCTGGAAACACCATATATTTT.

The chain links TRBV6-1 to TRBJ2-3, with 12 bases identical to TRBD2. With V trimmed by 4 bases and J by 10 bases, 12 bases remained unmatched. The CDR3 runs 16 residues. The germline V gene has CDR1 MNHNS and CDR2 SASEGT. The CDR3 loop is CASSAGTSGSSPSQYF. The DNA for the CDR3 is TGTGCCAGCAGTGCCGGGACTAGCGGGTCCTCCCCCTCGCAGTATTTT.

V usage is TRBV25-1 and J usage is TRBJ2-7; TRBD2 matches 11 bases. Germline loops: CDR1 MGHDK, CDR2 SYGVNS. V trimming: 4 bases; J trimming: 7 bases; junction bases outside the gene matches: 9. This CDR3 spans 15 amino acids. The DNA for the CDR3 is TGTGCCAGCAGTGGCCGGACTAGCGGGTGGGGGGAGCAGTACTTC. Translation gives CASSGRTSGWGEQYF.

The rearrangement joins TRBV4-1 to TRBJ2-5, with 8 bases matching TRBD1. Germline V gene lookup returns CDR1 MGHRA and CDR2 YSYEKL. The CDR3 is 14 residues long. The V segment lost 4 bases and the J segment 5 bases; nucleotides outside the gene matches: 6. CDR3 region: CASSPAGGRETQYF. CDR3 bases: TGCGCCAGCAGCCCCGCAGGGGGCAGGGAGACCCAGTACTTC.

This chain's CDR3 is CASLSGGSGANVLTF. Written as DNA, the CDR3 is TGTGCCAGTCTGTCGGGGGGGTCCGGGGCCAACGTCCTGACTTTC. J is TRBJ2-6 and V is TRBV6-1; 8 nucleotides align to TRBD2. The germline V gene has CDR1 MNHNS and CDR2 SASEGT. Unmatched junction bases numbered 8, after V lost 9 bases and J lost 4 bases. This CDR3 region has 15 residues.

This sequence joins TRBV29-1 and TRBJ1-5; 8 bases align to TRBD1. With 5 bases clipped from V and 2 bases from J, the junction kept 2 bases outside the gene matches. The CDR3 has 13 residues. CDR1 is SQVTM and CDR2 is ANQGSEA in the germline V gene. CDR3 nucleotide sequence: TGCAGCGTTCAGACAGGGGGCAATCAGCCCCAGCATTTT. Translation gives CSVQTGGNQPQHF. The full variable domain, with the rest looked up from reference TRBV29-1 and TRBJ1-5, is SAVISQKPSRDICQRGTSLTIQCQVDSQVTMMFWYRQQPGQSLTLIATANQGSEATYESGFVIDKFPISRPNLTFSTLTVSNMSPEDSSIYLCSVQTGGNQPQHFGDGTRLSIL.